This T cell receptor (beta chain) was profiled in a study of T cell responses to AZD1222 COVID-19 vaccine. General study results and limits: The study sampled repertoires only after the peak T cell response. Spike-specific TCR breadth and depth rose after two AZD1222 doses. Possibly, clonal diversity was underestimated; donors were largely white British and included more females.

The table lists this clone with a count of one. Its cognate antigen is unknown. Looked up from germline, CDR1 is ENHRY and CDR2 is SYGVKD. The CDR3 consists of 14 residues. Between the trimmed V and J ends, which lost 5 bases and 3 bases, there was a span of 10 bases. Data came from immunoSEQ multiplex PCR; TCRdb stores just in-frame clones and leaves some out. The sample has 130,000 to 150,000 clones, approximately 90% seen once. Sequencing was performed on peripheral blood, taken on day 0 of AZD1222 vaccination. The TCR comes from an adult in good health. The rearrangement uses TRBV10-3 and TRBJ1-4; a possible D gene is TRBD1 (6 bases). This CDR3 reads CAISRTAPNEKLFF. The CDR3 nucleotides read TGTGCCATCAGTAGGACAGCTCCTAATGAAAAACTGTTTTTT.